This T cell receptor (beta chain) was identified during a study of blood T cell repertoires in COVID-19. Background on the study: Whether acute or convalescent, the COVID-19 samples came from the United States, Italy and Spain. From T cells, B-cell-depleted T cells, or PBMCs came the material, which was cDNA or gDNA.

A remark on this clone: In the same sample, other DNA sequences code for this CDR3.

The germline gives CDR1 SGHRS, CDR2 YFSETQ. Trimming removed 2 bases at V and 0 bases at J, with 9 bases between. The CDR3 covers 15 residues. Authors' analysis steps: Estimation of nucleated cell counts was performed using reference gene primer amplification. Profiling relied on immunoSEQ multiplex PCR, and the TCRdb table lists in-frame clones only, not all of them. The V and J calls and clone size come from that table; D and trimming were worked out from the DNA. The repertoire includes about 150,000 clones, about 80% of them detected once, and about 29% sits in the top ten. The chain links TRBV5-1 to TRBJ1-3; TRBD1 is a possible D gene (6 bases). This receptor was identified in a woman aged 60-75 years with acute or convalescent COVID-19. Sequenced input: peripheral blood. The CDR3 loop is CASSLQGYSGNTIYF. The CDR3 DNA follows: TGCGCCAGCAGCTTACAGGGATACTCTGGAAACACCATATATTTT.